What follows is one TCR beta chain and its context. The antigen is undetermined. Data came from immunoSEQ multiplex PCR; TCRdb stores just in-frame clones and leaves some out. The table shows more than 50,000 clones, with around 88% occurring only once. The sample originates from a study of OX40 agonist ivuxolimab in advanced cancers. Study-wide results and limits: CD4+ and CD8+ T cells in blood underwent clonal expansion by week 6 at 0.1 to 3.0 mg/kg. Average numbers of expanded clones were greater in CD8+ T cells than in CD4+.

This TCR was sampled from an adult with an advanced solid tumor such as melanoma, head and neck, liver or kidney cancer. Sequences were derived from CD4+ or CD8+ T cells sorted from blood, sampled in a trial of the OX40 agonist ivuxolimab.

The DNA of the CDR3 is TGTGCCAGCAGAAACACCCGGCGTCTTAGCACCCAAGAGACCCAGTACTTC. Amino acid sequence: CASRNTRRLSTQETQYF. The chain carries TRBV21-1 and TRBJ2-5; the table assigns TRBD2, which was not confirmed against the DNA. TRBV21-1 is a listed pseudogene. The CDR3 is 17 amino acids.